This T cell receptor beta chain was identified in a study of blood T cells in healthy people across ages. Combining a sample-barcoded 5' primer with a J-beta primer mix, a second PCR ran for 7 to 11 cycles. Each CDR3 protein gets one entry after TCRdb re-called the 5' RACE reads with MiXCR. The table records approximately 1,700,000 distinct CDR3 sequences, about 39% of them present only once. Looked up from germline, CDR1 is MNHEY and CDR2 is SVGEGT. V was pared by 7 bases and J by 9 bases, with 19 bases between. The CDR3 sequence is 14 residues long. This clonotype was seen more than once but under ten times.

This chain uses TRBV6-2 or TRBV6-3 with TRBJ2-1, with unresolved D. The TCR was taken from a human donor in good health. Sequencing was done on a sample of blood. In nucleotides, the CDR3 is TGTGCCAGCAACCGGGCCCCGGTGATCGGTGAGCAGTTCTTC. Amino acids: CASNRAPVIGEQFF.